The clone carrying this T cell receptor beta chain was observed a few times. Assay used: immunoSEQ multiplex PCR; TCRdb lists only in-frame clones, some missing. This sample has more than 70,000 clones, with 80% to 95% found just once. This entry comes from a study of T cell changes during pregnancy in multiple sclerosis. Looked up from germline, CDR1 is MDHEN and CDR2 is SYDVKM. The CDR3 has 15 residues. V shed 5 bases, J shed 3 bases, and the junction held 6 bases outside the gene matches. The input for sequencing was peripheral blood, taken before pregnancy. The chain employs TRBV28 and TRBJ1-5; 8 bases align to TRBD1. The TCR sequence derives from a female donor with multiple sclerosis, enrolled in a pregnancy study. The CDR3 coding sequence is TGTGCCAGCAGTCCGACAGGGGCCACCAATCAGCCCCAGCATTTT. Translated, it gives CASSPTGATNQPQHF.